This TCR beta chain is drawn from a study of T cells after yellow fever vaccination. Whole-study findings and limits: Compared with primary, the secondary response was weaker and peaked at day 5, not 15.

This clonotype has a count of ten or more. Its cognate antigen is unknown. TCRdb redid the calling of the 5' RACE reads with MiXCR, one entry per CDR3 protein. The table records around 120,000 distinct CDR3 sequences, about 7.8% of them present only once. The CDR3 has 14 residues. J is TRBJ2-5 and V is TRBV21-1; the listed D gene, TRBD1, was not tested against the DNA. TRBV21-1 is designated a pseudogene. Specimen: CD4+ T cells sorted from PBMCs, collected roughly 46 days after the first yellow fever vaccination. The receptor's source is a man in his late teens or twenties who received the YFV17D yellow fever vaccine. The CDR3 coding sequence is TGTGCCACTCGCCGGGACACCTACCAAGAGACCCAGTACTTC. Translating gives CATRRDTYQETQYF.